A single sample gave rise to the 27 T cell receptor beta chains below, sequenced in a study of OX40 agonist ivuxolimab in advanced cancers. The protocol was immunoSEQ multiplex PCR, while the TCRdb copy is restricted to in-frame clones and leaves out a portion. The sample has about 72,000 clones, 89% seen once. The source was CD4+ or CD8+ T cells sorted from blood, collected in a trial of the OX40 agonist ivuxolimab. Source of these receptors: an adult with an advanced solid tumor such as melanoma, head and neck, liver or kidney cancer.

V is TRBV7-8 and J is TRBJ1-2, with D unresolved. From germline, CDR1 is SGHVS and CDR2 FQNEAQ. The CDR3 runs to 13 residues. V lost 0 bases to trimming and J lost 8 bases, with 10 bases between them. CDR3 protein: CASSLAELGGYTF. The DNA of the CDR3 is TGTGCCAGCAGCTTAGCAGAATTAGGAGGCTACACCTTC.

The chain combines TRBV9 with TRBJ2-1; D is uncertain. Trimming took 4 bases from V and 6 from J, leaving 20 bases between them. The germline CDR1 and CDR2 sequences are SGDLS and YYNGEE. CDR3 length: 16 amino acids. The CDR3 DNA reads TGTGCCAGCAGCCCGGACCCGTTTCAGCCCGGCAATGAGCAGTTCTTC. Protein sequence: CASSPDPFQPGNEQFF.

This rearrangement joins TRBV9 to TRBJ2-7; TRBD2 matches 10 bases. Germline values: CDR1 SGDLS, CDR2 YYNGEE. J was trimmed by 3 bases and V by 1 base; bases with no gene match: 1. This CDR3 has 14 residues. CDR3 in amino acids: CASSVSSGGYEQYF. The CDR3 bases are TGTGCCAGCAGCGTATCTAGCGGGGGCTACGAGCAGTACTTC.

V gene TRBV2 combines with J gene TRBJ2-5, with 12 bases aligning to TRBD1. CDR1 SNHLY and CDR2 FYNNEI come from the germline V gene. V was pared by 7 bases and J by 5 bases, with 14 bases of the junction left unmatched. CDR3 length: 17 amino acids. The CDR3, as DNA: TGTGCCAGCATAACCAACGTGGGGACAGGGGGCGAGGAGACCCAGTACTTC. Translation: CASITNVGTGGEETQYF.

The V call is TRBV7-9, the J call TRBJ2-3; D ambiguous. The V gene lost 10 bases and the J gene lost 0 bases, with 14 bases spanning the gap. CDR1 is SEHNR, CDR2 FQNEAQ, per germline (reference sequence). The CDR3 is 14 amino acids. CDR3 coding DNA: TGTGCCATCCCACTCTTGGACAGCACAGATACGCAGTATTTT. It encodes CAIPLLDSTDTQYF.

The rearrangement links TRBV5-1 to TRBJ2-5; 7 nucleotides agree with TRBD1. Germline V gives CDR1 SGHRS, CDR2 YFSETQ. This CDR3 is built from 15 residues. V lost 7 bases and J lost 0; bases outside the gene matches: 9. For the CDR3, the DNA is TGCGCCAGCCAGCGAGGGACAGCCAACCAAGAGACCCAGTACTTC. Translated, it gives CASQRGTANQETQYF. Full variable domain (outside the CDR3, taken from reference TRBV5-1 and TRBJ2-5): KAGVTQTPRYLIKTRGQQVTLSCSPISGHRSVSWYQQTPGQGLQFLFEYFSETQRNKGNFPGRFSGRQFSNSRSEMNVSTLELGDSALYLCASQRGTANQETQYFGPGTRLLVL.

The chain uses TRBV30 and TRBJ2-7, with TRBD2 matching 11 bases. V was clipped by 1 base and J by 6 bases; unmatched bases: 2. The CDR3 is 13 amino acids. The germline gives CDR1 GTSNPN, CDR2 SVGIG (reference sequence). DNA for the CDR3: TGTGCCTGGAGTGCTAGCGGGAGGTTCGAGCAGTACTTC. This translates into CAWSASGRFEQYF.

The chain employs TRBV5-1 and TRBJ2-3; 11 nucleotides line up with TRBD2. CDR1 and CDR2 from the germline V gene are SGHRS and YFSETQ. Trimming removed 4 bases from V and 0 bases from J; junction bases left unmatched: 4. There are 16 residues in the CDR3. CDR3 protein: CASSPGLAESTDTQYF. CDR3 DNA: TGCGCCAGCAGCCCGGGACTAGCGGAAAGCACAGATACGCAGTATTTT.

The V and J genes are TRBV4-2 and TRBJ2-3; 12 nucleotides agree with TRBD2. V lost 4 bases to trimming and J lost 6 bases; unmatched junction nucleotides: 8. There are 16 residues in the CDR3. Looked up from germline, CDR1 is LGHNA and CDR2 is YNFKEQ. CDR3 bases: TGTGCCAGCAGCCCACAGGCCCTAGCGGGGGGGGATACGCAGTATTTT. Amino acids: CASSPQALAGGDTQYF.

V usage is TRBV2 and J usage is TRBJ1-2, with 10 bases lining up with TRBD1. Germline V gene sequence: CDR1 SNHLY, CDR2 FYNNEI. Trimming cost V 7 bases and J 1 base; bases outside gene matches: 3. CDR3 length: 14 amino acids. CDR3 sequence reads: CASNGQGVNYGYTF. CDR3 coding DNA: TGTGCCAGCAATGGACAGGGGGTTAACTATGGCTACACCTTC.

V is TRBV2 and J is TRBJ2-7; perhaps TRBD2 as D (6 bases). CDR3 length equals 13 residues. CDR1 and CDR2 (germline): SNHLY, FYNNEI. Trimming stripped 8 bases from V and 2 bases from J, with 13 bases between. Here the CDR3 reads CASCRRVPYEQYF. The CDR3 DNA reads TGTGCCAGCTGCCGGAGGGTCCCCTACGAGCAGTACTTC.

The CDR3 coding sequence is TGTGCCAGCAGCGGGCTAGCGGGAGATTTGGAGACCCAGTACTTC. Its translation: CASSGLAGDLETQYF. J is TRBJ2-5 and V is TRBV9, with 10 bases matching TRBD2. The CDR3 runs to 15 residues. Germline V CDR1 and CDR2: SGDLS, YYNGEE. V shed 3 bases and J 5 bases; nucleotides not matched to a gene: 7.

The rearrangement joins TRBV4-1 to TRBJ2-7, with 10 bases matching TRBD1. Germline V gives CDR1 MGHRA, CDR2 YSYEKL. The length of the CDR3 is 15 residues. V dropped 3 bases and J dropped 2; count of bases not matched to a gene: 4. CDR3 nucleotides: TGCGCCAGCAGCCACGTAGGACAGGGGGCCTACGAGCAGTACTTC. Translating gives CASSHVGQGAYEQYF.

CDR3: CASSPSSDGTEAFF. The CDR3 coding sequence is TGTGCCAGCAGTCCCTCTTCGGATGGCACTGAAGCTTTCTTT. This chain joins TRBV6-4 and TRBJ1-1; no definite D call. V was clipped by 5 bases and J by 4 bases, with 14 bases between them. Germline V gene sequence: CDR1 MRHNA, CDR2 SNTAGT. The CDR3 length is 14 residues.

V is TRBV4-1 and J is TRBJ1-2; 7 bases line up with TRBD1. V trimming: 4 bases; J trimming: 3 bases; junction bases outside the gene matches: 5. CDR3 size: 14 residues. Germline V lookup: CDR1 MGHRA, CDR2 YSYEKL. The CDR3 is CASSPGTDYYGYTF. The DNA for the CDR3 is TGCGCCAGCAGCCCCGGGACAGACTACTATGGCTACACCTTC.

The CDR3 protein is CASSPLLAALTDTQYF. The CDR3 nucleotides are TGTGCCAGCAGTCCCCTACTAGCGGCCCTCACAGATACGCAGTATTTT. This chain uses TRBV14 with TRBJ2-3; TRBD2 aligns across 8 bases. The V and J ends lost 6 bases and 2 bases, in that order; junction bases with no gene match: 10. CDR1 is SGHDN, CDR2 FVKESK, per germline. This CDR3 has 16 residues.

CDR3 amino acids: CASSPGHGIPGERSEAFF. CDR3 DNA sequence: TGTGCCAGCAGCCCGGGACATGGGATACCCGGGGAACGTAGTGAAGCTTTCTTT. The rearrangement joins TRBV11-2 to TRBJ1-1; the D gene is possibly TRBD1 (6 bases). V lost 5 bases and J lost 7, with 29 bases in between. The CDR3 has 18 amino acids. Germline CDR1 and CDR2: SGHAT and FQNNGV.

The J gene is TRBJ1-5, the V gene TRBV5-1; perhaps TRBD1 as D (6 bases). Germline loops: CDR1 SGHRS, CDR2 YFSETQ. The V end lost 4 bases, the J end lost 0 bases, and 11 bases lay between the germline ends. The CDR3 length is 15 residues. CDR3 bases: TGCGCCAGCAGCAGGGGGACAAATAGCAATCAGCCCCAGCATTTT. This translates into CASSRGTNSNQPQHF.

This clone was seen only once. The V gene is TRBV28, the J gene TRBJ2-1; the D gene is possibly TRBD2 (6 bases). Germline V gene data show CDR1 as MDHEN and CDR2 as SYDVKM. Trimming removed 1 base from V and 5 bases from J, with 21 bases in between. CDR3 length equals 18 residues. CDR3 DNA sequence: TGTGCCAGCAGTTTATATGGAGGAGGGACTCAGATTCACAATGAGCAGTTCTTC. This codes for CASSLYGGGTQIHNEQFF.

The chain is built from TRBV30 and TRBJ2-2; 7 bases are a match to TRBD2. CDR1 is GTSNPN and CDR2 is SVGIG in the germline V gene (reference sequence). This CDR3 spans 14 amino acids. J gave up 0 bases and V 7 bases, and 5 bases lay outside the gene matches. The CDR3 reads CAYRGGTNTGELFF. DNA for the CDR3: TGTGCCTACCGCGGGGGAACGAACACCGGGGAGCTGTTTTTT.

The table lists this clone with a count of one. The rearrangement links TRBV19 to TRBJ2-5; TRBD1 aligns across 8 bases. The CDR3 covers 13 residues. Germline values: CDR1 LNHDA, CDR2 SQIVND (reference sequence). The junction had 3 bases not matched to a gene; V was cut back by 6 bases and J by 3 bases. The CDR3 is CASSPTGEETQYF. The CDR3 nucleotides are TGTGCCAGTAGCCCGACAGGGGAAGAGACCCAGTACTTC.

This clone was detected once. V is TRBV6-6 and J is TRBJ2-3, with 7 bases that match TRBD2. This CDR3 region has 15 residues. CDR1 and CDR2 (germline): MNHNY, SVGAGI (reference sequence). The V segment lost 5 bases and the J segment 1 base; nucleotides outside the gene matches: 6. The CDR3 nucleotides are TGTGCCAGCAGTCGGGACTACTCAGGCACAGATACGCAGTATTTT. As protein: CASSRDYSGTDTQYF.

The J gene is TRBJ2-1, the V gene TRBV10-3; the D gene is possibly TRBD1 (6 bases). Between the trimmed V and J ends, which lost 5 bases and 8 bases, there was a span of 19 bases. The CDR3 is made up of 15 amino acids. Germline loops: CDR1 ENHRY, CDR2 SYGVKD. CDR3 in amino acids: CAISPGPRRTDEQFF. The CDR3 nucleotides are TGTGCCATCAGTCCGGGACCGCGACGGACAGATGAGCAGTTCTTC.

The chain uses TRBV5-4 and TRBJ1-1; 8 bases match TRBD1. Germline assignment: CDR1 SGHNT and CDR2 YYREEE (reference sequence). CDR3 length: 14 residues. V was pared by 4 bases and J by 4 bases, with 6 bases of the junction left unmatched. CDR3 in DNA: TGTGCCAGCAGCCCCTGGACAGGGCCCACTGAAGCTTTCTTT. Its protein is CASSPWTGPTEAFF. Based on the CDR3 plus reference TRBV5-4 and TRBJ1-1, the full variable domain is ETGVTQSPTHLIKTRGQQVTLRCSSQSGHNTVSWYQQALGQGPQFIFQYYREEENGRGNFPPRFSGLQFPNYSSELNVNALELDDSALYLCASSPWTGPTEAFFGQGTRLTVV.

This clone has just a few counts. The chain carries TRBV12-5 and TRBJ1-1; a weak D match, TRBD1 (5 bases). Looked up from germline, CDR1 is LGHNT and CDR2 is FRNRAP. V lost 7 bases and J lost 3, with 15 bases in between. This CDR3 has 14 residues. CDR3 residues: CASVGGSGDTEAFF. The CDR3 region has the DNA TGTGCTAGTGTTGGGGGTTCCGGGGACACTGAAGCTTTCTTT.

The J gene is TRBJ2-3, the V gene TRBV30; no definite D call. This CDR3 is built from 16 residues. Trimming removed 3 bases from V and 4 bases from J, with 20 bases in between. Per the germline V gene, CDR1 is GTSNPN and CDR2 is SVGIG (reference sequence). The CDR3 DNA follows: TGTGCCTGGAGGTTACCTAAGGGCCTCAAGGCAGATACGCAGTATTTT. Amino acids: CAWRLPKGLKADTQYF.

The CDR3 protein is CASSSTVLLYNEQFF. The CDR3 DNA is TGCGCCAGCAGCAGCACGGTGCTCCTCTACAATGAGCAGTTCTTC. V usage is TRBV5-1 and J usage is TRBJ2-1; D is uncertain. Germline V lookup: CDR1 SGHRS, CDR2 YFSETQ. The V and J ends lost 4 bases and 3 bases respectively, with 14 bases between them. This CDR3 has 15 residues.